These 10 T cell receptor beta chains originate from one sample sequenced in a study of blood T cell repertoires in COVID-19. Profiled with immunoSEQ multiplex PCR; TCRdb holds only in-frame clones, not every one. The top ten hold over 9% of the sample, which has 140,000 or so clones, 85% to 90% seen once. The specimen was PBMCs or T cells enriched from blood (not recorded which). Receptors were obtained from a man in his 60s who had recovered from COVID-19.

The chain is built from TRBV5-4 and TRBJ1-6, with TRBD1 matching 10 bases. Germline V gene data show CDR1 as SGHNT and CDR2 as YYREEE (reference sequence). The V segment lost 5 bases and the J segment 14 bases; nucleotides outside the gene matches: 7. The CDR3 covers 13 residues. In DNA form, the CDR3 reads TGTGCCAGCAGATCGGACAGGGGGAAGTCCCTCCACTTT. Its protein is CASRSDRGKSLHF.

The chain recombines TRBV5-1 with TRBJ2-7; 7 nucleotides align to TRBD1. Germline loops: CDR1 SGHRS, CDR2 YFSETQ. This CDR3 contains 14 residues. V shed 0 bases, J shed 2 bases, and the junction held 2 bases outside the gene matches. The CDR3: CASSLAGTAYEQYF. The CDR3 bases are TGCGCCAGCAGCTTGGCCGGGACAGCCTACGAGCAGTACTTC.

The chain links TRBV28 to TRBJ2-7, with D perhaps matching TRBD1 (5 bases). The CDR3 is 13 amino acids. Germline-derived CDR1 and CDR2 are MDHEN and SYDVKM. The germline V and J ends were trimmed by 5 bases and 1 base, with 9 bases remaining between them. The CDR3 loop reads CASSRAGSYEQYF. For the CDR3, the DNA is TGTGCCAGCAGTCGGGCAGGGTCCTACGAGCAGTACTTC.

The rearrangement joins TRBV2 to TRBJ2-3; TRBD1 matches 10 bases. CDR1 and CDR2 from the germline V gene are SNHLY and FYNNEI. CDR3 length: 14 amino acids. V shed 6 bases, J shed 0 bases, and the junction held 0 bases outside the gene matches. The CDR3, as DNA: TGTGCCAGCAGGGACAGGGGGAGCACAGATACGCAGTATTTT. Protein: CASRDRGSTDTQYF.

This chain links TRBV19 with TRBJ2-5; 7 bases are a match to TRBD1. Trimming at V came to 7 bases and at J to 4 bases, leaving 9 bases not matched to a gene. Germline assignment: CDR1 LNHDA and CDR2 SQIVND (reference sequence). This CDR3 contains 14 residues. CDR3 nucleotides: TGTGCCAGTACCTCGGGCAGGGACAGAGAGACCCAGTACTTC. Its protein is CASTSGRDRETQYF.

The table lists this clone with a count of one. The V call is TRBV25-1, the J call TRBJ2-2; D is perhaps TRBD2 (5 bases). The CDR3 runs 14 residues. Germline V lookup: CDR1 MGHDK, CDR2 SYGVNS. Trimming left V 4 bases short and J 0 bases short, with 6 bases between. The CDR3 region is CASSAGTNTGELFF. The CDR3 bases are TGTGCCAGCAGTGCGGGAACGAACACCGGGGAGCTGTTTTTT.

This chain links TRBV2 with TRBJ1-6, with 7 positions matching TRBD1. The germline gives CDR1 SNHLY, CDR2 FYNNEI. Trimming cost V 4 bases and J 7 bases; bases outside gene matches: 4. This CDR3 is 14 amino acids long. The chain's CDR3 is CASSGQGLNSPLHF. The CDR3 coding sequence is TGTGCCAGCAGTGGACAGGGCCTAAATTCACCCCTCCACTTT.

V and J are TRBV19 and TRBJ2-1; 13 nucleotides line up with TRBD2. This CDR3 has 16 residues. The trim removed 5 bases at V and 6 bases at J, leaving 7 bases unmatched. The V gene's germline CDR1 is LNHDA and CDR2 SQIVND (reference sequence). CDR3 residues: CASSALTSGRINEQFF. In DNA form, the CDR3 reads TGTGCCAGTAGTGCCTTGACTAGCGGGAGGATCAATGAGCAGTTCTTC.

J is TRBJ2-5 and V is TRBV7-2, with 7 bases that match TRBD1. This CDR3 contains 14 residues. The V gene's germline CDR1 is SGHTA and CDR2 FQGNSA. The V and J ends lost 6 bases and 7 bases, in that order; junction bases with no gene match: 11. The CDR3 loop is CASRSGTGAGTQYF. For the CDR3, the DNA is TGTGCCAGCAGATCCGGTACAGGGGCAGGGACCCAGTACTTC.

The rearrangement uses TRBV7-8 and TRBJ2-5; the D is unclear. The V gene's germline CDR1 is SGHVS and CDR2 FQNEAQ. With 2 bases removed from V and 4 bases from J, the gap between germline ends came to 8 bases. The CDR3 extends over 13 amino acids. This CDR3 reads CASSLPPGETQYF. The DNA of the CDR3 is TGTGCCAGCAGCTTACCCCCCGGAGAGACCCAGTACTTC.